The TCR beta chain described here comes from a study of PD-L1 blockade in urothelial cancer. Libraries were prepared by immunoSEQ multiplex PCR; TCRdb keeps only in-frame clonotypes and omits some of them. The data contain tens of thousands of clones, 80% to 90% of them singletons. Time point meaning: peripheral blood 6 weeks after treatment start. Trimming cost V 0 bases and J 2 bases; bases outside gene matches: 4. The CDR3 is 15 residues long. CDR1 and CDR2 from the germline V gene are ENHRY and SYGVKD. Specimen: PBMCs, collected around atezolizumab (anti-PD-L1) treatment. The receptor comes from a man aged 70-80 years with urothelial cancer. The chain combines TRBV10-3 with TRBJ2-7; TRBD2 aligns across 7 bases. CDR3 nucleotide sequence: TGTGCCATCAGTGAGTCACTAGCGCAAACCTACGAGCAGTACTTC. Translation: CAISESLAQTYEQYF.